This T cell receptor beta chain was sequenced in a study of blood T cell repertoires in COVID-19. As processed by the authors: Reference gene primer amplification yielded estimated nucleated cell counts. The method was immunoSEQ multiplex PCR; TCRdb's version includes in-frame clones alone and lacks a portion of them. The D gene and trimming were derived from the DNA, and the V and J assignments and clone size from that table. The data show 300,000 to 400,000 clones, 90% to 95% seen once. What was sequenced was peripheral blood. The origin of this receptor is a woman aged 18-35 years who had recovered from COVID-19.

CDR3 DNA sequence: TGTGCCAGCAGTGATGCATTTAGCGGAGACACCTACAATGAGCAGTTCTTC. Translating it yields CASSDAFSGDTYNEQFF. The chain combines TRBV6-1 with TRBJ2-1; a weak D match, TRBD2 (6 bases). Germline V gene lookup returns CDR1 MNHNS and CDR2 SASEGT. This CDR3 comprises 17 residues. Trimming cost V 3 bases and J 2 bases, with 17 bases left between them.